This TCR beta chain was sequenced during a study of T cells expressing NK-cell markers. Remarks on this clonotype: What it recognizes is unknown.

Study outcomes and limitations: For about 6 donors, the dominant NKG2C+ clonotypes made up roughly 1.0-8% of their CD8+ T cells.

TCR beta libraries carry UMIs added by 5'RACE template switching. TCRdb reprocessed the 5' RACE reads, keeping one entry per CDR3 protein, no DNA. The specimen's table records a few hundred thousand distinct CDR3 sequences. The CDR3 is made up of 14 amino acids. Germline assignment: CDR1 SGHVS and CDR2 FNYEAQ. This TCR derives from a man aged 18-70 years in good health. The sequenced sample consisted of blood T cells: a sorted CD56 or NKG2C T cell subset, CD4+ or CD8+ T cells, or bulk PBMC T cells (not recorded which). V usage is TRBV7-6 and J usage is TRBJ1-6; TCRdb's D call of TRBD1 is untestable without DNA. The chain's CDR3 is CASSRRQENSPLHF.